A selection of T cell receptor beta chains follows, all from one sample in a study of CD8 T cells in ankylosing spondylitis. TCRdb reprocessed the 5' RACE reads with MiXCR, giving one entry per CDR3 protein. The sample shows under 170,000 distinct CDR3 sequences, roughly 44% of them seen only once. The sample comprised synovial fluid, either unsorted or a sorted T cell fraction (not recorded which). These receptors originate from a male donor with ankylosing spondylitis. Both conserved end residues are part of each CDR3. Each record gives: J gene, clone size, V gene, D gene, CDR3 DNA, CDR3 protein. The D gene is left open where the match is weak. The size field is filled for only some rows; it gives once, few, many or a size class.

j_call: TRBJ1-5
clone_size: NA
v_call: TRBV27
d_call: NA
cdr3_nt: TGTGCCAGCAGTTTTGCGGTGAATAGCAATCAGCCCCAGCATTTT
cdr3_aa: CASSFAVNSNQPQHF

j_call: TRBJ2-1
clone_size: few
v_call: TRBV10-3
d_call: TRBD2
cdr3_nt: TGTGCCATCAGTGACTCCGGACTAGCGGGGCCTTTCTACAATGAGCAGTTCTTC
cdr3_aa: CAISDSGLAGPFYNEQFF

j_call: TRBJ2-2
clone_size: NA
v_call: TRBV3-1
d_call: TRBD2
cdr3_nt: TGTGCCAGCTGCCAAGATACAGCGGGGGGCTTACAGGCCGGGGAGCTGTTTTTT
cdr3_aa: CASCQDTAGGLQAGELFF

j_call: TRBJ2-1
clone_size: few
v_call: TRBV4-1
d_call: TRBD2
cdr3_nt: TGCGCCAGCAGCCAAGATTACCTCGGCCTAGCGGGCCTCTACAATGAGCAGTTCTTC
cdr3_aa: CASSQDYLGLAGLYNEQFF

j_call: TRBJ2-1
clone_size: NA
v_call: TRBV4-2
d_call: TRBD2
cdr3_nt: TGTGCCAGCAGCCAAGATTTTGGGGGGGAGCCCTACAATGAGCAGTTCTTC
cdr3_aa: CASSQDFGGEPYNEQFF

j_call: TRBJ2-7
clone_size: NA
v_call: TRBV7-9
d_call: NA
cdr3_nt: TGTGCCAGCAGCTACCCCCCCTACGAGCAGTACTTC
cdr3_aa: CASSYPPYEQYF

j_call: TRBJ2-7
clone_size: few
v_call: TRBV13
d_call: NA
cdr3_nt: TGTGCCAGCAGCGAATCTAGGGGCTACGAGCAGTACTTC
cdr3_aa: CASSESRGYEQYF

j_call: TRBJ2-2
clone_size: NA
v_call: TRBV29-1
d_call: NA
cdr3_nt: TGCAGCGTTGAAGATCGTCGGACGGTGAACACCGGGGAGCTGTTTTTT
cdr3_aa: CSVEDRRTVNTGELFF

j_call: TRBJ1-5
clone_size: few
v_call: TRBV12-3/TRBV12-4
d_call: TRBD1
cdr3_nt: TGTGCCAGCAGTTGGACAGGGAGGGCTCAGCCCCAGCATTTT
cdr3_aa: CASSWTGRAQPQHF

j_call: TRBJ1-1
clone_size: few
v_call: TRBV20-1
d_call: NA
cdr3_nt: TGCAGTGCTTCAAATAAGAGGCGGGGGGTTGTAGTGAACACTGAAGCTTTCTTT
cdr3_aa: CSASNKRRGVVVNTEAFF

j_call: TRBJ2-7
clone_size: few
v_call: TRBV2
d_call: NA
cdr3_nt: TGTGCCAGCAGTGGAGGCACCTCCTACGAGCAGTACTTC
cdr3_aa: CASSGGTSYEQYF

j_call: TRBJ2-7
clone_size: NA
v_call: TRBV18
d_call: NA
cdr3_nt: TGTGCCAGCTCACCCACCAGGCACGAGCAGTACTTC
cdr3_aa: CASSPTRHEQYF

j_call: TRBJ1-1
clone_size: NA
v_call: TRBV5-1
d_call: TRBD1
cdr3_nt: TGCGCCAGCAGCTTAACACCGGGACAGGGGTACACTGAAGCTTTCTTT
cdr3_aa: CASSLTPGQGYTEAFF

j_call: TRBJ2-3
clone_size: few
v_call: TRBV7-9
d_call: NA
cdr3_nt: TGTGCCAGCAGCTTGGTAACTACAGATACGCAGTATTTT
cdr3_aa: CASSLVTTDTQYF

j_call: TRBJ2-1
clone_size: many
v_call: TRBV5-1
d_call: TRBD2
cdr3_nt: TGCGCCAGCAGCAATGGACTAGCGGATGGGGAGCAGTTCTTC
cdr3_aa: CASSNGLADGEQFF

j_call: TRBJ2-3
clone_size: few
v_call: TRBV18
d_call: TRBD2
cdr3_nt: TGTGCCAGCTCACCCAGACTAGCGGGAGGTCCAGATACGCAGTATTTT
cdr3_aa: CASSPRLAGGPDTQYF